This TCR beta chain was captured by sequencing in a study of technical replicates of blood from several donors (dated by TCRdb to 2016 to 2017). This clone showed up just once. Its binding antigen is unknown. Base qualities are missing; no much larger clone stands one base away. Library preparation employed the immunoSEQ multiplex PCR assay. Sourced from immuneACCESS, this table was stored by TCRdb with only in-frame sequences that have V and J called. A share of the clones is absent; for the studies checked, an unresolved V gene accounts for under half, and the remainder has no known explanation. The sample records 65,000 to 85,000 clones, more than 95% of which are singletons. Approximately 0.15% of the sample lies in the top ten. Relative to germline, V is 3 bases shorter and J is 0 bases shorter, with 6 bases between their ends. The germline V gene (reference sequence) supplies CDR1 SGHNT and CDR2 YYREEE. From the cysteine through the phenylalanine, the CDR3 covers 13 amino acids. The read is trimmed to its CDR3 DNA, 39 bases read in frame from base 1.

Rearrangement joined TRBV5-4 to TRBJ1-1; confidence is insufficient to name the D gene. Sequences were obtained from T cells isolated from PBMCs. This sequence originates from a human donor in good health. For the CDR3, the sequence is CASSSEMNTEAFF. The DNA sequence reads TGTGCCAGCAGCTCTGAGATGAACACTGAAGCTTTCTTT.